This entry is about one TCR beta chain. Naive CD8 isolation took CD45RO-negative cells positively selected for CCR7 and excluded terminally differentiated effector memory CD45RA+ cells. This record belongs to a study of shared clonotypes between healthy human individuals. Only in-frame clones appear in the TCRdb table, and some are missing; sequencing was by immunoSEQ multiplex PCR. The table has about 580,000 clones, 98% seen once. In germline, CDR1 is SGHRS, CDR2 YFSETQ. Trimming left V 3 bases short and J 0 bases short, with 13 bases between. CDR3 length: 15 residues. The sequencing sample was made of naive CD8+ T cells sorted from blood. The chain couples TRBV5-1 to TRBJ2-7, with D uncertain. The clonotype originates from a man in his thirties or forties in good health. The CDR3 nucleotides are TGCGCCAGCAGCTACCGAGCATCGAGCTCCTACGAGCAGTACTTC. Its protein product is CASSYRASSSYEQYF.